Listed below are T cell receptor beta chains from one sample, sequenced in a study of cytomegalovirus exposure and HLA in healthy donors. Sequencing used immunoSEQ multiplex PCR; TCRdb keeps in-frame clones, though not all of them. This table has 55,000 to 80,000 clones, around 79% appearing once. Sequences were obtained from PBMCs. The source of these receptors is a woman younger than 45 in good health and CMV-seropositive. The CDR3 runs from the conserved cysteine through the conserved F or W. Fields, in order: J gene, D gene, clone size, V gene, CDR3 DNA, CDR3 protein. The D gene is left open where the match is weak. Some rows have no size entry. The others give once, few or many, or a class for an expanded clone.

>TRBJ2-5|-|-|TRBV6-5
TGTGCCAGCAGTTATCCGCCCCCTCCGGGTTCGACCCAGTACTTC
CASSYPPPPGSTQYF
>TRBJ2-3|-|-|TRBV28
TGTGCCTCAGGGAGCACAGATACGCAGTATTTT
CASGSTDTQYF
>TRBJ2-5|-|-|TRBV9
TGTGCCAGCAGCGTATCAGGGGGGGAGACCCAGTACTTC
CASSVSGGETQYF
>TRBJ2-2|-|-|TRBV5-6
TGTGCCAGCAGCTTGGTGGCGGAGAACACCGGGGAGCTGTTTTTT
CASSLVAENTGELFF
>TRBJ2-3|TRBD2|-|TRBV28
TGTGCCAGCAGTGGGACTAGCGGGAGAGTGGCAGATACGCAGTATTTT
CASSGTSGRVADTQYF
>TRBJ2-5|-|-|TRBV30
TGTGCCGGATACCAACTAGCAAAAGAGACCCAGTACTTC
CAGYQLAKETQYF
>TRBJ2-1|TRBD2|-|TRBV7-6
TGTGCCAGCAGCTTAACGAGCGGGAGTAGGGTGTTCTTC
CASSLTSGSRVFF
>TRBJ2-7|-|-|TRBV21-1
TGTGCCAGCAGCAAGGCGGGGACAGGGTGCCCTTCCTACGAGCAGTACTTC
CASSKAGTGCPSYEQYF
>TRBJ2-7|TRBD1|-|TRBV27
TGTGCCAGCAGGGGACAGAGCTACGAGCAGTACTTC
CASRGQSYEQYF
>TRBJ2-7|-|once|TRBV10-2
TGCGCCAGCAGAGGGGATCGGGTTACAGGCGAGCAGTACTTC
CASRGDRVTGEQYF
>TRBJ2-7|-|many|TRBV28
TGTGCCAGCAGTTTAGTTGGTAGCTACGAGCAGTACTTC
CASSLVGSYEQYF
>TRBJ2-7|TRBD2|few|TRBV2
TGTGCCAGCTCGCTAGCGGGAGGTTTTAGAACCTACGAGCAGTACTTC
CASSLAGGFRTYEQYF
>TRBJ1-5|-|-|TRBV7-2
TGTGCCAGCGCGCCAGGCAGGGGCGTCAATCAGCCCCAGCATTTT
CASAPGRGVNQPQHF
>TRBJ2-1|TRBD1|-|TRBV7-2
TGTGCCAGCAGTCGGACAGGGATCTATGAGCAGTTCTTC
CASSRTGIYEQFF
>TRBJ2-1|TRBD1|-|TRBV5-6
TGTGCCAGCAGCGGAGCGGACAGGGGAGTACAGTTCTTC
CASSGADRGVQFF
>TRBJ2-4|TRBD1|-|TRBV2
TGTGCCAGCAGTGGGGGGACAGGGGGCAAAAACATTCAGTACTTC
CASSGGTGGKNIQYF
>TRBJ1-2|-|-|TRBV19
TGTGCCTCTTCGGCGGGGACCCTCTATGGCTACACCTTC
CASSAGTLYGYTF
>TRBJ2-7|TRBD1|-|TRBV7-9
TGTGCCAGCAACGAGGGGGCTTCCCACGAGCAGTACTTC
CASNEGASHEQYF
>TRBJ1-1|TRBD1|-|TRBV6-5
TGTGCCAGCAGCGACAGGGAACGAGGGGGTGAAGCTTTCTTT
CASSDRERGGEAFF
>TRBJ2-3|-|few|TRBV10-3
TGTGCCATCAGTGATAGCGGTAGCACAGATACGCAGTATTTT
CAISDSGSTDTQYF
>TRBJ2-7|-|-|TRBV28
TGTGCCAGCAGTCTGTTAGGGGACTGGACCTACGAGCAGTACTTC
CASSLLGDWTYEQYF
>TRBJ2-2|-|-|TRBV6-6
TGTGCCAGCAGTTTATACAGCTCGCAGGAGCTGTTTTTT
CASSLYSSQELFF
>TRBJ2-7|TRBD1|-|TRBV2
TGTGCCAGCAGTGGGAGGGGACAGGGGTTTGGTGAGCAGTACTTC
CASSGRGQGFGEQYF
>TRBJ2-7|TRBD1|-|TRBV2
TGTGCCAGCAGTGGCAAGGACAGGGGGGGTCGGGAGCAGTACTTC
CASSGKDRGGREQYF
>TRBJ2-1|TRBD2|-|TRBV28
TGTGCCAGCCTTACGGGACTAGCGTATAACAATGAGCAGTTCTTC
CASLTGLAYNNEQFF
>TRBJ1-1|TRBD1|-|TRBV7-6
TGTGCCAGCAGCTTAGCGCAAGGGGGCGCGAACACTGAAGCTTTCTTT
CASSLAQGGANTEAFF
>TRBJ2-2|TRBD2|-|TRBV5-4
TGTGCCAGCAGCTTAGGACTAGCGGGAGGCCTAAACACCGGGGAGCTGTTTTTT
CASSLGLAGGLNTGELFF
>TRBJ2-3|-|-|TRBV4-2
TGTGCCAGCAGCCAAGATTTGTCGCTGGGGCGTACGCAGTATTTT
CASSQDLSLGRTQYF
>TRBJ1-2|TRBD1|-|TRBV30
TGTGCTCGGGACAGTAACTATGGCTACACCTTC
CARDSNYGYTF
>TRBJ2-7|TRBD2|-|TRBV28
TGTGCCATTACTAGCGGGAGCTCCTACGAGCAGTACTTC
CAITSGSSYEQYF
>TRBJ2-1|-|once|TRBV29-1
TGCAGCGCCGGAGGGGCGACGAGCTCCTACAATGAGCAGTTCTTC
CSAGGATSSYNEQFF
>TRBJ2-7|TRBD1|-|TRBV19
TGTGCCAGTACCTCGGGACAGGGATCCGTCGAGCAGTACTTC
CASTSGQGSVEQYF
>TRBJ1-1|TRBD1|-|TRBV7-2
TGTGCCAGCAGCTTGACAGGGGGCACTGAAGCTTTCTTT
CASSLTGGTEAFF
>TRBJ2-1|TRBD2|-|TRBV4-2
TGTGCCAGCAGCCAAGATCATACTAGCGGAAATGAGCAGTTCTTC
CASSQDHTSGNEQFF
>TRBJ1-5|TRBD1|-|TRBV19
TGTGCCAGTAGAGACCGGACAGGTAGCAATCAGCCCCAGCATTTT
CASRDRTGSNQPQHF
>TRBJ2-5|-|-|TRBV25-1
TGTGCCAGCACCCACGGCGGGGAGACCCAGTACTTC
CASTHGGETQYF
>TRBJ2-7|TRBD1|once|TRBV6-5
TGTGCCAGCAGCTCCTCCGTCGACAGGGGGCGCGAGCAGTACTTC
CASSSSVDRGREQYF
>TRBJ1-1|TRBD1|-|TRBV4-1
TGCGCCAGCAGCCAAGATCCGGGACAGGACCTGAACACTGAAGCTTTCTTT
CASSQDPGQDLNTEAFF
>TRBJ2-3|TRBD2|-|TRBV5-1
TGCGCCAGCAGCTTGCGGGCTAGCGGGACTAGCACAGATACGCAGTATTTT
CASSLRASGTSTDTQYF
>TRBJ2-4|-|-|TRBV2
TGTGCCAGCAGTGAAAATCGGGGGGCGGCCAAAAACATTCAGTACTTC
CASSENRGAAKNIQYF
>TRBJ2-1|-|-|TRBV11-2
TGTGCCAGCAGCTTATATGCGGGTCCGGCGGGGAATGAGCAGTTCTTC
CASSLYAGPAGNEQFF
>TRBJ2-1|TRBD2|-|TRBV19
TGTGCCAGTAGTGCGCGACTAGCGGGAGGAGGTGAGCAGTTCTTC
CASSARLAGGGEQFF
>TRBJ2-7|-|-|TRBV21-1
TGTGCCAGCAGCAAAGCGCACAGGGCGGGCGAGCAGTACTTC
CASSKAHRAGEQYF